This T cell receptor (beta chain) originates from a study of T cells expressing NK-cell markers. Study findings and constraints: Top CD8+ clonotypes included the dominant CD3+CD56+NKG2C+ clonotypes in roughly 6 donors. The CD3+CD56-NKG2C+ fraction of a few donors was likewise dominated by these clonotypes. HCMV specificity was not established for the expanded NKG2C+ T cell clones.

Researchers built TCR beta cDNA using 5'RACE template switching with UMIs. TCRdb reprocessed the 5' RACE reads and stores each CDR3 protein as one record, lacking DNA. This table lists 300,000 to 500,000 distinct CDR3 sequences. As regards this clonotype: Antigen specificity is unknown.

The CDR3 consists of 15 residues. Germline V gene sequence: CDR1 MDHEN, CDR2 SYDVKM. What was sequenced was blood T cells: a sorted CD56 or NKG2C T cell subset, CD4+ or CD8+ T cells, or bulk PBMC T cells (not recorded which). This TCR was recovered from a woman in her forties or fifties in good health. This chain links TRBV28 with TRBJ2-6; the D call from TCRdb, TRBD1, cannot be confirmed without DNA. CDR3 region: CASSRQGAWANVLTF. Together with reference TRBV28 and TRBJ2-6, the CDR3 gives the full variable domain: DVKVTQSSRYLVKRTGEKVFLECVQDMDHENMFWYRQDPGLGLRLIYFSYDVKMKEKGDIPEGYSVSREKKERFSLILESASTNQTSMYLCASSRQGAWANVLTFGAGSRLTVL.